A selection of T cell receptor beta chains follows, all from one sample in a study of CD8 T cells in ankylosing spondylitis. One entry per CDR3 protein, called by TCRdb with MiXCR from the 5' RACE reads. The profile shows roughly 250,000 distinct CDR3 sequences, around 7.8% of them singletons. Sequenced sample: blood, either unsorted or a sorted T cell fraction (not recorded which). The receptors derive from a male donor with ankylosing spondylitis or in good health (not recorded which). CDR3s include the opening cysteine and the closing phenylalanine or tryptophan. The D gene is left open where the match is weak. A row's size may be missing; if present it is once, few, many or a size class.

>NA|TRBJ2-1|few|TRBV2
TGTGCCAGCAGTGTTCGACTAACCTACAATGAGCAGTTCTTC
CASSVRLTYNEQFF
>TRBD2|TRBJ2-3|once|TRBV9
TGTGCCAGCAGCTTCCGCGGGGGAACCGGGGATACGCAGTATTTT
CASSFRGGTGDTQYF
>NA|TRBJ1-2|many|TRBV12-3/TRBV12-4
TGTGCCAGCAGTTTACGGGCTCAATATGGCTACACCTTC
CASSLRAQYGYTF
>NA|TRBJ2-1|many|TRBV5-6
TGTGCCAGCAGCTTGCTGTTGGAGGGGACCTACAATGAGCAGTTCTTC
CASSLLLEGTYNEQFF
>TRBD1|TRBJ1-6|few|TRBV7-2
TGTGCCAGCAGGACGGACAGGGGGCTTTCACCCCTCCACTTT
CASRTDRGLSPLHF
>NA|TRBJ1-3|many|TRBV7-2
TGTGCCAGCAGCTTGGACCCCCAGGGGCATTCTGGAAACACCATATATTTT
CASSLDPQGHSGNTIYF
>TRBD1|TRBJ1-4|many|TRBV14
TGTGCCAGCAGCCAAGAACGGGGGAGGACAGGGCTGAATGAAAAACTGTTTTTT
CASSQERGRTGLNEKLFF
>NA|TRBJ1-2|many|TRBV12-3/TRBV12-4
TGTGCCAGCAGCCCCAGAGAATCTTATGGCTACACCTTC
CASSPRESYGYTF
>NA|TRBJ2-7|few|TRBV11-2
TGTGCCAGCAGCTGGGGGGAGACTCTCTCATGGGAGAACTACGAGCAGTACTTC
CASSWGETLSWENYEQYF
>NA|TRBJ2-1|NA|TRBV9
TGTGCCAGCAGCGTAGACGGGACGCTATACAATGAGCAGTTCTTC
CASSVDGTLYNEQFF
>NA|TRBJ2-3|many|TRBV30
TGTGCCTGGAGCGCCGGGTTCGCCGGCACAGATACGCAGTATTTT
CAWSAGFAGTDTQYF
>NA|TRBJ2-5|many|TRBV24-1
TGTGCCACCAGCAAGCTAGGGGCAGGAGAGGAGACCCAGTACTTC
CATSKLGAGEETQYF
>NA|TRBJ2-1|many|TRBV20-1
TGCAGTGCTAGGAGGGGGGAAGCCCATGAGCAGTTCTTC
CSARRGEAHEQFF
>TRBD1|TRBJ1-5|many|TRBV7-2
TGTGCCAGCAGGCGGACAGGAAATAGCAATCAGCCCCAGCATTTT
CASRRTGNSNQPQHF
>NA|TRBJ1-1|NA|TRBV11-3
TGTGCCAGCAGCTTAGGGGAGGGGTGGACCACTGAAGCTTTCTTT
CASSLGEGWTTEAFF
>TRBD2|TRBJ2-7|many|TRBV9
TGTGCCAGCAGCGGCCTAGGAAGACTAGCGGACGAGCAGTACTTC
CASSGLGRLADEQYF
>NA|TRBJ2-3|few|TRBV7-9
TGTGCCAGCAGCTTGGTACAGGCTCCAGATACGCAGTATTTT
CASSLVQAPDTQYF
>NA|TRBJ2-3|many|TRBV20-1
TGCAGTGCTGCAGGGATTCAGAAGGGAGATACGCAGTATTTT
CSAAGIQKGDTQYF
>NA|TRBJ2-5|many|TRBV5-1
TGCGCCAGCAGCTCTCGGACAGTCGGGGAGACCCAGTACTTC
CASSSRTVGETQYF
>NA|TRBJ1-1|many|TRBV5-6
TGTGCCAGCAGCTTGGTGAGTGTCGTCACTGAAGCTTTCTTT
CASSLVSVVTEAFF
>NA|TRBJ2-1|NA|TRBV7-7
TGTGCTAGCAGCTGGATGGAGGCCTCCTACAATGAGCAGTTCTTC
CASSWMEASYNEQFF
>NA|TRBJ1-5|NA|TRBV7-9
TGTGCCAGCAGCTTGGTGCCAGGGGATCAGCCCCAGCATTTT
CASSLVPGDQPQHF
>TRBD1|TRBJ2-7|many|TRBV4-1
TGCGCCAGCAGCCAACTGGACAGGGGATACGAGCAGTACTTC
CASSQLDRGYEQYF
>TRBD1|TRBJ2-7|many|TRBV24-1
TGTGCCACCAGTGACACCGGGACAGGGGGCTTGAACTACTACGAGCAGTACTTC
CATSDTGTGGLNYYEQYF